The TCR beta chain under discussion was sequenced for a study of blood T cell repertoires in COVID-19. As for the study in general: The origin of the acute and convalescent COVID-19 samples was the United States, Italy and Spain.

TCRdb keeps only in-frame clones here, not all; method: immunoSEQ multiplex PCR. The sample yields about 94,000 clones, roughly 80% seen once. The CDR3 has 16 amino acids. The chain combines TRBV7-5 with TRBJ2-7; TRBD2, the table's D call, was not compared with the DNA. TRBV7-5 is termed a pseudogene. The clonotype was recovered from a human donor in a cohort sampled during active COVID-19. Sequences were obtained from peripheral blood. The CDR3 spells CVRSLDLTGRTYEQYF. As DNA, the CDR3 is TGTGTCAGAAGCTTAGACCTGACGGGGAGGACCTACGAGCAGTACTTC.